The 7 T cell receptor beta chains presented below share a single source sample, sequenced in a study of blood T cells in healthy people across ages. PCR was performed a second time for 7 to 11 cycles using a sample-barcoded 5' primer and a J-beta primer mix. Each CDR3 protein is one row after TCRdb ran MiXCR on the 5' RACE reads. This sample has about 1.5 million distinct CDR3 sequences, with roughly 43% found just once. The specimen was blood. The receptors here all came from a woman in her late teens or twenties in good health.

This clonotype was detected only a few times. The chain employs TRBV12-3 or TRBV12-4 and TRBJ2-1; 11 nucleotides align to TRBD1. V was clipped by 6 bases and J by 4 bases; unmatched bases: 8. This CDR3 contains 16 residues. The CDR3 protein is CASSEPDRGLYNEQFF. The DNA for the CDR3 is TGTGCCAGCAGCGAGCCGGACAGGGGGCTGTACAATGAGCAGTTCTTC.

The V call is TRBV6-6, the J call TRBJ2-5, with 8 bases fitting TRBD2. The CDR3 is 15 residues long. J lost 2 bases, V lost 0 bases, and 2 bases had no gene match. CDR1 and CDR2 (germline): MNHNY, SVGAGI (reference sequence). The CDR3 reads CASSYSRLAQETQYF. CDR3 nucleotides: TGTGCCAGCAGTTACTCGAGACTAGCGCAAGAGACCCAGTACTTC.

The CDR3 loop is CSALGGFPEAFF. The CDR3 nucleotides read TGCAGTGCCCTGGGGGGCTTTCCCGAAGCTTTCTTT. The chain couples TRBV20-1 to TRBJ1-1; TRBD1 is a possible D gene (6 bases). Germline V lookup: CDR1 DFQATT, CDR2 SNEGSKA (reference sequence). There are 12 residues in the CDR3. V was trimmed by 6 bases and J by 8 bases, leaving 16 bases between them.

Only a few counts were recorded for this clonotype. The chain joins TRBV11-2 to TRBJ2-5; 7 bases are a match to TRBD2. Germline V gene data show CDR1 as SGHAT and CDR2 as FQNNGV. CDR3 length: 16 residues. J lost 6 bases, V lost 0 bases, and 10 bases had no gene match. DNA of the CDR3: TGTGCCAGCAGCTTAGATCGTTGGACTAGTAAAAAGACCCAGTACTTC. It codes for CASSLDRWTSKKTQYF. The whole variable domain, remainder taken from reference TRBV11-2 and TRBJ2-5, is EAGVAQSPRYKIIEKRQSVAFWCNPISGHATLYWYQQILGQGPKLLIQFQNNGVVDDSQLPKDRFSAERLKGVDSTLKIQPAKLEDSAVYLCASSLDRWTSKKTQYFGPGTRLLVL.

Concerning this clonotype: The junction departs from the called germline gene at one end, perhaps through a read error. V usage is TRBV12-3 or TRBV12-4 and J usage is TRBJ1-2; no clear D gene. The CDR3 covers 15 residues. The CDR3 nucleotides read TGTGCCAGCAGTTTTCCTATAGGATTTGCCGGTGGCTGCACCTTC. This sequence encodes CASSFPIGFAGGCTF.

J is TRBJ1-1 and V is TRBV6-1, with 8 bases that match TRBD1. The germline V gene has CDR1 MNHNS and CDR2 SASEGT. This CDR3 comprises 16 residues. Unmatched junction bases numbered 6, after V lost 0 bases and J lost 3 bases. The CDR3 DNA is TGTGCCAGCAGTGAAGCCTTAACAGGGGGTGACACTGAAGCTTTCTTT. Encoded protein: CASSEALTGGDTEAFF.

The chain employs TRBV20-1 and TRBJ2-5; TRBD1 matches 7 bases. The end of the DNA fits TRBJ2-7 better, so the J call may be wrong. CDR1 is DFQATT and CDR2 is SNEGSKA in the germline V gene (reference sequence). The CDR3 loop spans 13 amino acids. As DNA, the CDR3 is TGCAGTGCAAGGGGGCCTGGGACCGACGAGCAGTACTTC. Its translation: CSARGPGTDEQYF.